This T cell receptor (beta chain) comes out of a study of graft-versus-host responses after intestinal transplantation. About the study: Tacrolimus plus steroids were given to all recipients for 3 to 4 years, preceded by anti-thymocyte globulin induction.

As regards this clone: What it recognizes is unknown. Additional DNA sequences in this sample encode the identical CDR3.

Study-level results: After transplant, early declines in HvG clones were associated with peak levels of circulating GvH clones. GvH clonotypes were identified within recipient marrow, with a subset emerging first in ileum or blood.

V lost 2 bases and J 2 bases, leaving 12 bases between the germline ends. Germline CDR1 and CDR2: SGDLS and YYNGEE. The CDR3 is 15 amino acids. The repertoire was sequenced with immunoSEQ multiplex PCR; TCRdb's copy has only in-frame clones and lacks some. The sample records more than 80,000 clones, less than 90% being singletons. This sequence originates from a human donor who received an intestinal transplant. The V call is TRBV9, the J call TRBJ2-3; maybe TRBD2 (6 bases). The sample was unstimulated CD8+ T cells sorted from spleen or lymph node cells, taken before intestinal transplant. The CDR3 DNA is TGTGCCAGCAGCGTGCGGGGAGGCGACACAGATACGCAGTATTTT. Encoded protein: CASSVRGGDTDTQYF.